The present entry profiles one T cell receptor beta chain with its context. These data are taken from a study of blood T cell repertoires in COVID-19. Study overall: The cDNA or gDNA used as material had been derived from T cells, B-cell-depleted T cells, or PBMCs.

The assay was immunoSEQ multiplex PCR, and TCRdb's table has in-frame clones only and misses some. The sample yields 81,000 or so clones, over 75% seen once. Germline V gene lookup returns CDR1 SGHNT and CDR2 YYREEE (reference sequence). Trimming left V 6 bases short and J 10 bases short, with 16 bases between. The CDR3 runs 12 residues. The sequence derives from a human donor in a cohort sampled during active COVID-19. The V and J genes are TRBV5-4 and TRBJ1-2, with D possibly being TRBD1 (5 bases). Sequencing was performed on peripheral blood. The CDR3 region has the DNA TGTGCCAGCACCAAGCAGGGTTCAGTCTACACCTTC. Translating gives CASTKQGSVYTF.